Following are 22 T cell receptor beta chains from one sample sequenced in a study of T cell changes during pregnancy in multiple sclerosis. Here immunoSEQ multiplex PCR was the method, and the copy in TCRdb shows in-frame clones only, minus some. The sample has about 110,000 clones, under 95% seen once. Sequencing used peripheral blood, obtained after pregnancy. The receptors originated from a female donor with multiple sclerosis, enrolled in a pregnancy study.

This chain uses TRBV5-1 with TRBJ2-1; 7 nucleotides agree with TRBD2. V shed 4 bases and J 3 bases; nucleotides not matched to a gene: 10. CDR1 and CDR2 (germline): SGHRS, YFSETQ. The CDR3 runs 16 residues. CDR3 sequence reads: CASSPVRGDLYNEQFF. The CDR3 nucleotides read TGCGCCAGCAGCCCAGTTCGGGGGGACCTCTACAATGAGCAGTTCTTC.

Here the CDR3 reads CASSPLPIGGTEAFF. DNA of the CDR3: TGTGCCAGCTCACCTTTGCCGATTGGGGGGACTGAAGCTTTCTTT. The gene calls are TRBV18 and TRBJ1-1; tentative D call: TRBD1 (5 bases). V was cut by 3 bases and J by 5 bases, with 16 bases left in between. The CDR3 contains 15 residues. Per the germline V gene, CDR1 is KGHSH and CDR2 is LQKENI.

As regards this clone: Other DNA sequences in the sample encode the same CDR3. The chain uses TRBV5-1 and TRBJ1-1; weak D call: TRBD1 (6 bases). CDR3 size: 12 residues. V was clipped by 4 bases and J by 5 bases, with 9 bases between them. Looked up from germline, CDR1 is SGHRS and CDR2 is YFSETQ. CDR3 sequence: CASSPRGTEAFF. The CDR3, as DNA: TGCGCCAGCAGCCCCAGGGGAACTGAAGCTTTCTTT. The full variable domain, with the rest looked up from reference TRBV5-1 and TRBJ1-1, is KAGVTQTPRYLIKTRGQQVTLSCSPISGHRSVSWYQQTPGQGLQFLFEYFSETQRNKGNFPGRFSGRQFSNSRSEMNVSTLELGDSALYLCASSPRGTEAFFGQGTRLTVV.

The chain uses TRBV6-6 and TRBJ2-2; D is undetermined. Between the trimmed V and J ends, which lost 6 bases and 5 bases, there was a span of 7 bases. The CDR3 runs to 12 residues. The V gene's germline CDR1 is MNHNY and CDR2 SVGAGI (reference sequence). Here the CDR3 reads CASSSPTGELFF. The CDR3 DNA sequence: TGTGCCAGCAGCTCTCCTACCGGGGAGCTGTTTTTT.

The genes are TRBV6-5 and TRBJ2-1; D remains unclear. V shed 0 bases and J shed 4 bases, with 7 bases lying between them. This CDR3 region has 14 residues. CDR1 and CDR2 from the germline V gene are MNHEY and SVGAGI. The CDR3 protein is CASSYSSLYNEQFF. For the CDR3, the DNA is TGTGCCAGCAGTTACTCGAGCCTATACAATGAGCAGTTCTTC.

The chain has TRBV29-1 and TRBJ1-5; 7 bases agree with TRBD1. V gave up 6 bases and J gave up 4 bases; unmatched junction bases: 6. From germline, CDR1 is SQVTM and CDR2 ANQGSEA. The CDR3 spans 13 residues. The CDR3 coding sequence is TGCAGCGTGCGGACAGGAGAGAATCAGCCCCAGCATTTT. Translated, it gives CSVRTGENQPQHF.

The rearrangement uses TRBV5-1 and TRBJ1-4; TRBD1 is a possible D gene (6 bases). This CDR3 has 15 amino acids. Looked up from germline, CDR1 is SGHRS and CDR2 is YFSETQ. The V end lost 5 bases, the J end lost 5 bases, and 16 bases lay between the germline ends. The CDR3 nucleotides read TGCGCCAGCAGTCTCCTGGGGGCAGAGAATGAAAAACTGTTTTTT. Residues: CASSLLGAENEKLFF.

This chain's CDR3 is CATLRQRNEKLFF. CDR3 DNA: TGTGCCACCCTACGACAGCGTAATGAAAAACTGTTTTTT. The rearrangement joins TRBV2 to TRBJ1-4; D might be TRBD1 (5 bases). The CDR3 loop spans 13 amino acids. Germline V gene sequence: CDR1 SNHLY, CDR2 FYNNEI. V shed 10 bases and J shed 4 bases, with 13 bases lying between them.

The chain employs TRBV6-1 and TRBJ2-1; TRBD2 agrees at 7 bases. Unmatched junction bases numbered 6, after V lost 2 bases and J lost 5 bases. Germline loops: CDR1 MNHNS, CDR2 SASEGT. CDR3 length: 15 residues. The CDR3 region is CASSEIGLADNEQFF. CDR3 in DNA: TGTGCCAGCAGTGAAATCGGGCTAGCGGACAATGAGCAGTTCTTC.

J is TRBJ2-7 and V is TRBV28; 8 nucleotides match TRBD2. Germline assignment: CDR1 MDHEN and CDR2 SYDVKM. Trimming at V came to 4 bases and at J to 0 bases, leaving 5 bases not matched to a gene. This CDR3 region has 15 residues. CDR3: CASSSSGLSSYEQYF. The CDR3 nucleotides read TGTGCCAGCAGTTCTAGCGGGTTGAGCTCCTACGAGCAGTACTTC.

V and J are TRBV5-4 and TRBJ1-3; D may be TRBD1 (6 bases). This CDR3 is built from 11 residues. Germline loops: CDR1 SGHNT, CDR2 YYREEE (reference sequence). V was pared by 7 bases and J by 7 bases, with 9 bases between. The CDR3 is CASGRGNTIYF. The CDR3 DNA reads TGTGCCAGCGGAAGGGGGAACACCATATATTTT.

The rearrangement uses TRBV5-1 and TRBJ1-6; tentative D call: TRBD1 (5 bases). The CDR3 runs to 14 residues. V was pared by 2 bases and J by 3 bases, with 6 bases between. Germline V gives CDR1 SGHRS, CDR2 YFSETQ. The DNA of the CDR3 is TGCGCCAGCAGCTTCGACAGCTATAATTCACCCCTCCACTTT. Amino acid sequence: CASSFDSYNSPLHF.

The table lists this clone with a few counts. The J gene is TRBJ1-4, the V gene TRBV30, with D possibly matching TRBD1 (5 bases). V was pared by 3 bases and J by 7 bases, with 15 bases between. The CDR3 extends over 14 amino acids. Germline V lookup: CDR1 GTSNPN, CDR2 SVGIG (reference sequence). CDR3 DNA sequence: TGTGCCTGGAGGGACGACAGTTACTCTGAAAAACTGTTTTTT. Protein sequence: CAWRDDSYSEKLFF.

This chain connects TRBV21-1 to TRBJ1-2; TRBD1, the table's D call, was not compared with the DNA. TRBV21-1 is listed as a pseudogene. There are 19 residues in the CDR3. In nucleotides, the CDR3 is TGTGCCAGCAGCAAAGGAGAGAAGAGACAGGGCCTAGCTAACTATGGCTACACCTTC. It translates to CASSKGEKRQGLANYGYTF.

This chain joins TRBV2 and TRBJ2-6; D is unclear. Trimming took off 6 bases at V and 0 bases at J, with 21 bases between the two ends. The length of the CDR3 is 19 residues. Germline V lookup: CDR1 SNHLY, CDR2 FYNNEI. This CDR3 reads CASRMSIQNFLSGANVLTF. In nucleotides, the CDR3 is TGTGCCAGCAGAATGAGTATACAGAACTTTCTCTCTGGGGCCAACGTCCTGACTTTC. The entire variable domain, with the rest obtained from reference TRBV2 and TRBJ2-6, is as follows: EPEVTQTPSHQVTQMGQEVILRCVPISNHLYFYWYRQILGQKVEFLVSFYNNEISEKSEIFDDQFSVERPDGSNFTLKIRSTKLEDSAMYFCASRMSIQNFLSGANVLTFGAGSRLTVL.

This clone was picked up one time. The chain carries TRBV6-5 and TRBJ2-2; 9 nucleotides match TRBD1. The CDR3 is 16 amino acids. The germline V gene encodes CDR1 MNHEY and CDR2 SVGAGI. The junction had 6 bases not matched to a gene; V was cut back by 0 bases and J by 7 bases. The CDR3 sequence: CASSYSKGTGHGELFF. CDR3 nucleotides: TGTGCCAGCAGTTACTCGAAGGGGACAGGGCACGGGGAGCTGTTTTTT.

This chain joins TRBV5-1 and TRBJ2-3; TRBD2 aligns across 10 bases. CDR1 is SGHRS, CDR2 YFSETQ, per germline. The CDR3 covers 16 residues. Losses at the gene ends were 4 bases for V and 1 base for J; bases not matched to a gene: 6. CDR3 in DNA: TGCGCCAGCAGCCCTTCCCTAGCGGGGGGCACAGATACGCAGTATTTT. This gives the protein CASSPSLAGGTDTQYF.

The rearrangement uses TRBV13 and TRBJ2-2, with D perhaps matching TRBD2 (7 bases). The CDR3 is 14 amino acids. The V gene's germline CDR1 is PRHDT and CDR2 FYEKMQ (reference sequence). Trimming removed 8 bases at V and 5 bases at J, with 15 bases between. CDR3 DNA sequence: TGTGCCAGCCCCGGGGGAGGGACAACCGGGGAGCTGTTTTTT. It codes for CASPGGGTTGELFF.

The genes are TRBV27 and TRBJ2-2; 7 nucleotides match TRBD1. V lost 6 bases and J lost 0; bases outside the gene matches: 16. CDR1 is MNHEY, CDR2 SMNVEV, per germline (reference sequence). The CDR3 contains 19 residues. The CDR3 coding sequence is TGTGCCAGCAGGGGAACCAGGACAGGAGGAATCACGAACACCGGGGAGCTGTTTTTT. This gives the protein CASRGTRTGGITNTGELFF.

This chain uses TRBV15 with TRBJ1-2; D call uncertain. Deletions cut 0 bases from V and 2 bases from J, with 13 bases between. Germline-derived CDR1 and CDR2 are LNHNV and YYDKDF (reference sequence). The CDR3 totals 16 residues. The CDR3 here is CATSRDRNMANYGYTF. Here the CDR3 DNA reads TGTGCCACCAGCAGAGACAGGAACATGGCCAACTATGGCTACACCTTC.

This chain connects TRBV11-2 to TRBJ1-4, with D possibly matching TRBD1 (5 bases). The germline V and J ends were trimmed by 1 base and 5 bases, with 8 bases remaining between them. Germline V gene data show CDR1 as SGHAT and CDR2 as FQNNGV. This CDR3 has 14 residues. CDR3 in amino acids: CASSLGTGNEKLFF. The CDR3 DNA follows: TGTGCCAGCAGCTTAGGAACAGGCAATGAAAAACTGTTTTTT.

The gene calls are TRBV6-1 and TRBJ2-2; possibly TRBD2 for D (5 bases). The germline V gene has CDR1 MNHNS and CDR2 SASEGT. Trimming took 5 bases from V and 5 from J, leaving 9 bases between them. The CDR3 spans 13 residues. The CDR3 is CASSKPGTGELFF. In DNA form, the CDR3 reads TGTGCCAGCAGTAAGCCGGGGACCGGGGAGCTGTTTTTT.